The next 9 T cell receptor beta chains were all read from a single sample in a study of cytomegalovirus exposure and HLA in healthy donors. The repertoire was sequenced with immunoSEQ multiplex PCR; TCRdb's copy has only in-frame clones and lacks some. The table records approximately 300,000 clones, roughly 89% of them present only once. Sequences were obtained from PBMCs. These receptor sequences come from a young woman in good health and CMV-seronegative.

V and J are TRBV10-3 and TRBJ1-1; the D gene is possibly TRBD1 (5 bases). Germline assignment: CDR1 ENHRY and CDR2 SYGVKD. V dropped 0 bases and J dropped 9 bases, with 11 bases sitting between them. The CDR3 extends over 13 amino acids. Here the CDR3 reads CAISESTDRKAFF. The CDR3 DNA sequence: TGTGCCATCAGTGAGTCGACCGACAGAAAAGCTTTCTTT.

This clone was seen only once. This rearrangement joins TRBV5-1 to TRBJ1-4; no reliable D call. V was clipped by 4 bases and J by 0 bases, with 10 bases between them. The germline V gene has CDR1 SGHRS and CDR2 YFSETQ. The CDR3 runs 15 residues. The CDR3 is CASSHRDSTNEKLFF. CDR3 nucleotide sequence: TGCGCCAGCAGCCACCGGGATTCAACTAATGAAAAACTGTTTTTT.

The genes are TRBV28 and TRBJ1-3; TRBD1 aligns across 8 bases. V trimming: 6 bases; J trimming: 4 bases; junction bases outside the gene matches: 5. CDR1 and CDR2 (germline): MDHEN, SYDVKM. The CDR3 sequence is 14 residues long. The CDR3, as DNA: TGTGCCAGCAGCCGGACAGGGTTCGGAAACACCATATATTTT. It encodes CASSRTGFGNTIYF.

The chain is built from TRBV13 and TRBJ1-2, with TRBD1 matching over 8 bases. CDR1 and CDR2 from the germline V gene are PRHDT and FYEKMQ (reference sequence). The ends lost 5 bases at V and 8 bases at J; junction bases unmatched: 16. This CDR3 contains 16 residues. CDR3 coding DNA: TGTGCCAGCAGCCATCCAAAGACAGGGGAGAAGGAGGGCTACACCTTC. Its protein product is CASSHPKTGEKEGYTF.

The V call is TRBV28, the J call TRBJ2-5, with TRBD2 identical over 12 bases. Germline V gene data show CDR1 as MDHEN and CDR2 as SYDVKM. V lost 5 bases, J lost 0 bases, and 4 bases stayed unmatched. CDR3 length equals 16 residues. CDR3 in amino acids: CASSQGTSGHQETQYF. The DNA for the CDR3 is TGTGCCAGCAGTCAAGGGACTAGCGGGCACCAAGAGACCCAGTACTTC.

This clone was counted a single time. This rearrangement joins TRBV10-3 to TRBJ2-7; 11 nucleotides align to TRBD1. The CDR3 extends over 15 amino acids. Trimming took 2 bases from V and 2 from J; bases not matched to a gene: 2. Germline loops: CDR1 ENHRY, CDR2 SYGVKD. CDR3 bases: TGTGCCATCAGTGAGGGGGGACAGGGGGCCTACGAGCAGTACTTC. It is translated as CAISEGGQGAYEQYF.

This chain connects TRBV4-3 to TRBJ2-1; D perhaps matches TRBD1 (6 bases). Germline V lookup: CDR1 LGHNA, CDR2 YSLEER. Trimming took 0 bases from V and 3 from J, leaving 18 bases between them. This CDR3 is built from 18 residues. The DNA for the CDR3 is TGCGCCAGCAGCCAAGACTCCCCCCGGACAGCACACTACAATGAGCAGTTCTTC. As protein: CASSQDSPRTAHYNEQFF.

The chain is built from TRBV6-6 and TRBJ1-5; a possible D gene is TRBD1 (6 bases). Germline values: CDR1 MNHNY, CDR2 SVGAGI (reference sequence). The CDR3 sequence is 13 residues long. Trimming removed 7 bases from V and 3 bases from J, with 10 bases in between. Written as DNA, the CDR3 is TGTGCCAGCAACGCAGGGGACAATCAGCCCCAGCATTTT. Amino acid sequence: CASNAGDNQPQHF.

This clone was seen a handful of times. The rearrangement uses TRBV4-3 and TRBJ2-7; 7 bases agree with TRBD2. Germline V lookup: CDR1 LGHNA, CDR2 YSLEER. The V gene end was trimmed by 1 base and the J gene end by 3 bases; junction bases not matched to a gene: 6. This CDR3 has 15 residues. The CDR3 here is CASSQGLAVHYEQYF. The CDR3 DNA reads TGCGCCAGCAGCCAAGGGCTAGCGGTCCACTACGAGCAGTACTTC.